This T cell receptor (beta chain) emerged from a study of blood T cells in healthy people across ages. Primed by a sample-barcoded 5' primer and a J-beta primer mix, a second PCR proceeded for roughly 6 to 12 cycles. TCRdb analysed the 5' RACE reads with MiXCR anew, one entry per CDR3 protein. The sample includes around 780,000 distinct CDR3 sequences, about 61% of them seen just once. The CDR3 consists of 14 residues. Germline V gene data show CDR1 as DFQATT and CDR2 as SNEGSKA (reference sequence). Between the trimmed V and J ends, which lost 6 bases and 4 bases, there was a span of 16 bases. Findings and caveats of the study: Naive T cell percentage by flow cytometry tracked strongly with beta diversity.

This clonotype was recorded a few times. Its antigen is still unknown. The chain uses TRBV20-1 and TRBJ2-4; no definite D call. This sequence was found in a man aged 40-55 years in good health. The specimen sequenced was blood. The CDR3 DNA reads TGCAGTGCGCAGACCGGTGCTATTAAAAACATTCAGTACTTC. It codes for CSAQTGAIKNIQYF.